This paragraph covers one T cell receptor beta chain sequence. CDR3 length equals 13 residues. This sample was taken from a study of blood T cell repertoires in COVID-19. Study-level information: The origin of the acute and convalescent COVID-19 samples was the United States, Italy and Spain. T cells, B-cell-depleted T cells, or PBMCs provided the cDNA or gDNA that served as material.

In the authors' workflow: Amplification with reference gene primers provided the estimates of nucleated cell counts. Profiled with immunoSEQ multiplex PCR; TCRdb holds only in-frame clones, not every one. That table furnishes V, J and clone size, whereas the DNA furnished D and trimming. Of around 81,000 clones in the sample, approximately 86% are singletons; the top ten hold more than 4.5%. This sequence was found in a woman aged 80 or older with acute or convalescent COVID-19. The material sequenced was peripheral blood. The chain carries TRBV21-1 and TRBJ2-3; the table's D call of TRBD2 was not tested on the DNA. TRBV21-1 is a pseudogene segment. This chain's CDR3 is CARGRESTDTQYF. CDR3 in DNA: TGTGCCAGGGGAAGGGAGTCCACAGATACGCAGTATTTT.